These 11 T cell receptor beta chains share one sample of origin, sequenced in a study of regulatory and conventional T cells in RAG deficiency. Profiling relied on immunoSEQ multiplex PCR, and the TCRdb table lists in-frame clones only, not all of them. Seen here are about 6,700 clones, almost 85% observed once, and the top ten hold 9.5% to 15%. These data also featured in a second study, about regulatory T cells. That study reports: The primer mix had 52 TRBV and 13 TRBJ primers.

The sequenced sample was CD8+ T cells sorted from blood. These receptors were collected from a human donor in good health.

J is TRBJ1-5 and V is TRBV28; TRBD1 matches 9 bases. There are 16 residues in the CDR3. Germline V lookup: CDR1 MDHEN, CDR2 SYDVKM. The junction had 7 bases not matched to a gene; V was cut back by 4 bases and J by 3 bases. CDR3 amino acids: CASSSLRQGDNQPQHF. The CDR3, as DNA: TGTGCCAGCAGTTCCCTCAGACAGGGGGACAATCAGCCCCAGCATTTT.

The CDR3 nucleotides read TGTGCCAGCAGTTTCGGCCAGGGGCCCCACGAGCAGTACTTC. It specifies CASSFGQGPHEQYF. The chain is built from TRBV27 and TRBJ2-7; the D gene is possibly TRBD1 (6 bases). The ends were cut back, 3 bases at V and 5 bases at J, with 14 bases in the middle. The CDR3 runs 14 residues. CDR1 MNHEY and CDR2 SMNVEV come from the germline V gene (reference sequence).

The V gene is TRBV7-8, the J gene TRBJ2-7, with D hard to call. The germline V gene encodes CDR1 SGHVS and CDR2 FQNEAQ. This CDR3 has 15 residues. V shed 1 base and J shed 0 bases, with 10 bases lying between them. For the CDR3, the DNA is TGTGCCAGCAGCTTAGGCCCACGAGACTCCTACGAGCAGTACTTC. It encodes CASSLGPRDSYEQYF.

The rearrangement uses TRBV19 and TRBJ1-5; D is uncertain. Trimming took 3 bases from V and 6 from J, leaving 12 bases between them. The CDR3 contains 14 residues. CDR1 and CDR2 (germline): LNHDA, SQIVND (reference sequence). The CDR3 bases are TGTGCCAGTAGTATTTCCTTTGTAGGTCAGCCCCAGCATTTT. It codes for CASSISFVGQPQHF.

The chain links TRBV6-1 to TRBJ2-2; either TRBD1 or TRBD2 may supply D (5 bases each). Trimming took 1 base from V and 6 from J, leaving 9 bases between them. This CDR3 region has 14 residues. CDR1 is MNHNS, CDR2 SASEGT, per germline. CDR3 amino acids: CASSEGWGSGELFF. DNA for the CDR3: TGTGCCAGCAGTGAAGGATGGGGGTCCGGGGAGCTGTTTTTT.

The chain combines TRBV9 with TRBJ2-5, with 9 bases lining up with TRBD2. Trimming cost V 5 bases and J 2 bases; bases outside gene matches: 16. The CDR3 runs 18 residues. CDR1 and CDR2 (germline): SGDLS, YYNGEE. This chain's CDR3 is CASSDGGTRSGGQETQYF. CDR3 coding DNA: TGTGCCAGCAGTGACGGAGGTACTAGGAGCGGGGGGCAAGAGACCCAGTACTTC.

This clone showed up just once. The J gene is TRBJ1-4, the V gene TRBV2; a weak D match, TRBD1 (6 bases). The CDR3 loop spans 15 amino acids. Germline V gives CDR1 SNHLY, CDR2 FYNNEI. Trimming cost V 6 bases and J 2 bases, with 13 bases left between them. The CDR3 spells CASRGSGGTNEKLFF. CDR3 nucleotides: TGTGCCAGCAGGGGCTCGGGGGGCACTAATGAAAAACTGTTTTTT.

This clone was seen only once. The V and J genes are TRBV9 and TRBJ2-7; TRBD1 matches at 9 bases. The germline CDR1 and CDR2 sequences are SGDLS and YYNGEE. The length of the CDR3 is 15 residues. V was clipped by 0 bases and J by 2 bases; unmatched bases: 3. The CDR3 bases are TGTGCCAGCAGCGTAGCGGGGGACAGGGCCTACGAGCAGTACTTC. It is translated as CASSVAGDRAYEQYF.

The V call is TRBV10-3, the J call TRBJ1-1; no clear D gene. Germline assignment: CDR1 ENHRY and CDR2 SYGVKD. This CDR3 is built from 12 residues. Trimming shortened V by 2 bases and J by 3 bases, and 4 bases separated the two germline ends. The CDR3 DNA follows: TGTGCCATCAGTGAGGGTTACACTGAAGCTTTCTTT. This codes for CAISEGYTEAFF.

This clone was observed a few times. The chain combines TRBV19 with TRBJ2-1; no firm D call. The CDR3 has 14 amino acids. In germline, CDR1 is LNHDA, CDR2 SQIVND (reference sequence). The V and J ends lost 7 bases and 0 bases respectively, with 10 bases between them. CDR3 in DNA: TGTGCCAGTACCGATCATAGCTCCTACAATGAGCAGTTCTTC. It specifies CASTDHSSYNEQFF. The full variable domain, in which reference TRBV19 and TRBJ2-1 provide the parts outside the CDR3, is DGGITQSPKYLFRKEGQNVTLSCEQNLNHDAMYWYRQDPGQGLRLIYYSQIVNDFQKGDIAEGYSVSREKKESFPLTVTSAQKNPTAFYLCASTDHSSYNEQFFGPGTRLTVL.

V and J are TRBV13 and TRBJ2-3, with D tentatively TRBD2 (5 bases). V was clipped by 0 bases and J by 4 bases, with 17 bases between them. This CDR3 contains 17 residues. CDR1 is PRHDT, CDR2 FYEKMQ, per germline (reference sequence). The CDR3 loop reads CASSLGLAGDSADTQYF. CDR3 nucleotides: TGTGCCAGCAGCTTAGGCCTTGCGGGTGATAGCGCAGATACGCAGTATTTT.